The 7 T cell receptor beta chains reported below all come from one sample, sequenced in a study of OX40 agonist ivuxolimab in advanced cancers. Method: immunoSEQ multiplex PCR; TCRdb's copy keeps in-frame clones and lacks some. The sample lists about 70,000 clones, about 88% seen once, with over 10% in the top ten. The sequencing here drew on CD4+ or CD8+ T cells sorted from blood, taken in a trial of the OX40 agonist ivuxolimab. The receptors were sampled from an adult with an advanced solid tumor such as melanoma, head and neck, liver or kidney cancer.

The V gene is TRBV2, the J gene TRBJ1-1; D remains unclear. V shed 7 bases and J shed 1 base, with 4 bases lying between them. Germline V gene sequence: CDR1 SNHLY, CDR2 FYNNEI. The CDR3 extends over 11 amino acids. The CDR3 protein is CASKGNTEAFF. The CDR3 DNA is TGTGCCAGCAAGGGGAACACTGAAGCTTTCTTT.

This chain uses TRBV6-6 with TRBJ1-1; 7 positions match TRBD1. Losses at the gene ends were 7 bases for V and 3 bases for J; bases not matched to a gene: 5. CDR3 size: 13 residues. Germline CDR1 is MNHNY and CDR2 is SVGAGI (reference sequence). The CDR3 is CASKGQADTEAFF. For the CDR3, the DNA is TGTGCCAGCAAAGGACAGGCTGACACTGAAGCTTTCTTT.

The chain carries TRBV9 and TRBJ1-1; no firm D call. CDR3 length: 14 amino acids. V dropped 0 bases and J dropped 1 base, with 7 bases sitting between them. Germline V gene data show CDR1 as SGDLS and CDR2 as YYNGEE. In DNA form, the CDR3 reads TGTGCCAGCAGCGTAGAACGGTCGAACACTGAAGCTTTCTTT. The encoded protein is CASSVERSNTEAFF.

The CDR3 nucleotides are TGTGCCAGCAGTCAACAGGACTACACCGGGGAGCTGTTTTTT. Protein: CASSQQDYTGELFF. The chain is built from TRBV6-1 and TRBJ2-2; the D gene could be TRBD1 or TRBD2 (5 bases each). CDR1 and CDR2 from the germline V gene are MNHNS and SASEGT. The CDR3 runs to 14 residues. Trimming removed 5 bases at V and 3 bases at J, with 10 bases between.

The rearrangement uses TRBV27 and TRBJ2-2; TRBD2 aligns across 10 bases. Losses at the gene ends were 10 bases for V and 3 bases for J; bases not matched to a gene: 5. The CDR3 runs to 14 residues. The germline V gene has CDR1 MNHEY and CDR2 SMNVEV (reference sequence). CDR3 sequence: CATRTSGYTGELFF. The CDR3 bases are TGTGCCACCCGGACTAGCGGCTACACCGGGGAGCTGTTTTTT.

CDR3 loop: CASSFFGTGGYEQYF. The CDR3 DNA sequence: TGTGCCAGCAGCTTTTTCGGGACAGGGGGTTACGAGCAGTACTTC. The chain has TRBV7-8 and TRBJ2-7; 11 positions match TRBD1. V was clipped by 3 bases and J by 4 bases; unmatched bases: 5. Germline V gene lookup returns CDR1 SGHVS and CDR2 FQNEAQ. The CDR3 covers 15 residues.

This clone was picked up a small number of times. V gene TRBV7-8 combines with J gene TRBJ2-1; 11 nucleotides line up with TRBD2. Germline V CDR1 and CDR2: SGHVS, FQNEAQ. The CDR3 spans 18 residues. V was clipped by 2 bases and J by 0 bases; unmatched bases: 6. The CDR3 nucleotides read TGTGCCAGCAGCTTATCCTGGGGGACTAGCGGCTCCTACAATGAGCAGTTCTTC. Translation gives CASSLSWGTSGSYNEQFF.